Detailed here is one T cell receptor (beta chain). The antigen remains unidentified. Alongside a J-beta primer mix, a sample-barcoded 5' primer served in a second PCR lasting about 6 to 11 cycles. TCRdb reanalysed the 5' RACE reads using MiXCR and keeps one entry per CDR3 protein. This sample has approximately 290,000 distinct CDR3 sequences, with around 27% found just once. This record belongs to a study of blood T cells in healthy people across ages. General study points: When one million T cells were used, diversity estimates were thought to be underestimates.

The CDR3 totals 11 residues. Germline-derived CDR1 and CDR2 are MNHEY and SVGEGT. Sequenced material: blood. This clonotype was sampled from a woman in her 70s in good health. The chain has TRBV6-2 or TRBV6-3 and TRBJ2-5; D gene ambiguous. The better agreement between TRBJ2-7 and the DNA end casts doubt on the J call. CDR3 amino acids: CASSTKYEQYF. CDR3 in DNA: TGTGCCAGCAGCACGAAATACGAGCAGTACTTC.